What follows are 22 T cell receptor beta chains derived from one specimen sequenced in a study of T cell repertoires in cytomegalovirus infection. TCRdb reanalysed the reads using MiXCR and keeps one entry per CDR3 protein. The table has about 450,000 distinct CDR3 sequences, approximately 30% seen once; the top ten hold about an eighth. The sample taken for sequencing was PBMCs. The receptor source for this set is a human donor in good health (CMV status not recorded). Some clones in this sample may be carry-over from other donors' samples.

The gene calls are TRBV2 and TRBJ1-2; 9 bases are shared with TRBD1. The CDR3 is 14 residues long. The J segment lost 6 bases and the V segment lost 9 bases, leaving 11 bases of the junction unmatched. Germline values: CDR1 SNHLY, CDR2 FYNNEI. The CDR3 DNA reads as TGTGCCAGGTTCCCCGGGACAGGGATCGATGGCTACACCTTC. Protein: CARFPGTGIDGYTF.

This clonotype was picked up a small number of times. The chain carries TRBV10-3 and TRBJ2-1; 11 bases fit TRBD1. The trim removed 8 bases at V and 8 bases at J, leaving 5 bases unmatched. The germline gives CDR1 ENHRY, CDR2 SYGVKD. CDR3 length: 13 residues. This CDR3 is CAISGQGVDEQFF. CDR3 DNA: TGTGCCATCTCGGGACAGGGGGTTGATGAGCAGTTCTTC.

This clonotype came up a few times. The CDR3 is CASRQGTTNEKLFF. The CDR3 bases are TGTGCCAGTAGACAGGGGACAACTAATGAAAAACTGTTTTTT. This sequence joins TRBV19 and TRBJ1-4; 7 bases fit TRBD1. The junction had 1 base not matched to a gene; V was cut back by 6 bases and J by 0 bases. The V gene's germline CDR1 is LNHDA and CDR2 SQIVND (reference sequence). The CDR3 runs 14 residues.

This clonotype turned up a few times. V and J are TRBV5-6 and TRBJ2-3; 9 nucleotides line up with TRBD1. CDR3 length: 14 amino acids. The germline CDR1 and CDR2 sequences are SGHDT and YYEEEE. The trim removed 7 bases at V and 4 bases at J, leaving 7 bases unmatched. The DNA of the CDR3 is TGTGCCAGCCGACGACAGGGGGAGTCAGATACGCAGTATTTT. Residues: CASRRQGESDTQYF.

The CDR3 here is CSGRGMNTEAFF. Written as DNA, the CDR3 is TGCAGTGGCAGGGGCATGAACACTGAAGCTTTCTTT. The V call is TRBV20-1, the J call TRBJ1-1; weak D call: TRBD1 (6 bases). The CDR3 sequence is 12 residues long. CDR1 and CDR2 from the germline V gene are DFQATT and SNEGSKA (reference sequence). V dropped 7 bases and J dropped 0 bases, with 9 bases sitting between them.

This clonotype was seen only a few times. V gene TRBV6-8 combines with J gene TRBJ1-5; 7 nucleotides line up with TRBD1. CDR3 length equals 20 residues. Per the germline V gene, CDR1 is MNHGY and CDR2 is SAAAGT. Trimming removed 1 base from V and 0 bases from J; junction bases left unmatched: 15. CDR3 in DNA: TGTGCCAGCAGTTACTTGGAAAGGGACAGCGGATTAAATAGCAATCAGCCCCAGCATTTT. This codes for CASSYLERDSGLNSNQPQHF.

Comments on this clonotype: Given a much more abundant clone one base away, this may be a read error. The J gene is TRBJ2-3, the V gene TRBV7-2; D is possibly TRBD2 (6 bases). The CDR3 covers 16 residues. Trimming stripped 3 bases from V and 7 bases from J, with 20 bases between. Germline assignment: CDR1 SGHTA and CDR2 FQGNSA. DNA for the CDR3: TGTGCCAGCAGCTTCCCCCCTGGGGGGACCCCATATACGCAGTATTTT. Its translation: CASSFPPGGTPYTQYF.

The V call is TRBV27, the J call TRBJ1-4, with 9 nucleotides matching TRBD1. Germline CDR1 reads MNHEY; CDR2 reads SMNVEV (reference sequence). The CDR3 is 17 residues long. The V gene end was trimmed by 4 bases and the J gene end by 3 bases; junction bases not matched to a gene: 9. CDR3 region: CASSSYRGRRSNEKLFF. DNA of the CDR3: TGTGCCAGCAGTTCGTACAGGGGGCGACGGTCTAATGAAAAACTGTTTTTT.

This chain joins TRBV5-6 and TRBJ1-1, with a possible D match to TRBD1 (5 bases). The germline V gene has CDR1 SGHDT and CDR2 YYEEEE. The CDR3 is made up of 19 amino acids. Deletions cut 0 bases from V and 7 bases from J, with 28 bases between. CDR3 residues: CASSLVGFFGGVGHNEAFF. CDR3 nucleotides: TGTGCCAGCAGCTTGGTGGGTTTCTTCGGGGGAGTAGGTCACAATGAAGCTTTCTTT.

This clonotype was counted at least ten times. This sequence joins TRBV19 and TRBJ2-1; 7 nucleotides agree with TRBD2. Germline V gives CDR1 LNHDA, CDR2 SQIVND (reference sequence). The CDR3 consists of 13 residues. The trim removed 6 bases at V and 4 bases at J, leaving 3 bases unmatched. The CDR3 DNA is TGTGCCAGTAGCCGGGGAGGGTACAATGAGCAGTTCTTC. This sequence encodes CASSRGGYNEQFF.

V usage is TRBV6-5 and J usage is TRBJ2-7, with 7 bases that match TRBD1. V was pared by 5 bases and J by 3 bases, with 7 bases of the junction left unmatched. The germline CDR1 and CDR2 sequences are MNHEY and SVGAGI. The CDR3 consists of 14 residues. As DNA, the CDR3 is TGTGCCAGCAGTACGGACAGGAAAATCTACGAGCAGTACTTC. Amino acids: CASSTDRKIYEQYF.

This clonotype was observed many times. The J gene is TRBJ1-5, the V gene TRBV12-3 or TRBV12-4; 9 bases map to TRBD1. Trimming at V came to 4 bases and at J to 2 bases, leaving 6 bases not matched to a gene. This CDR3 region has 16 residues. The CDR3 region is CASSSTGGVGNQPQHF. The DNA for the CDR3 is TGTGCCAGCAGTTCAACAGGGGGCGTTGGCAATCAGCCCCAGCATTTT.

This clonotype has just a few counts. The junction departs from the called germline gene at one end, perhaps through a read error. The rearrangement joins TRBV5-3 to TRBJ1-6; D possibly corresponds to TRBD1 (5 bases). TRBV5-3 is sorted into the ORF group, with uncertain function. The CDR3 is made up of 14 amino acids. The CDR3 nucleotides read TGTGCCAGCAGCTTGGACAACTATAATTCACCCCTCCACTTT. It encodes CASSLDNYNSPLHF.

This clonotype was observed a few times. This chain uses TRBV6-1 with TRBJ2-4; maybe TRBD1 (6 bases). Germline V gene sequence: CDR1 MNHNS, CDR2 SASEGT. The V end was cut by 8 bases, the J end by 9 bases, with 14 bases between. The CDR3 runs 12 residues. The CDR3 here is CASGQGLSIQYF. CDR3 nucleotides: TGTGCCAGCGGGCAGGGGTTGAGCATTCAGTACTTC.

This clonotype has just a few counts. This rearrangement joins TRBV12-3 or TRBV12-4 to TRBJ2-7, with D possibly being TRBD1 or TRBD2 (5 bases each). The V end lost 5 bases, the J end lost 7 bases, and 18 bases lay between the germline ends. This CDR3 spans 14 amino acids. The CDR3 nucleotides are TGTGCCAGCAGTCTAGAGGGACCGCGTTTAGAGCAGTACTTC. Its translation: CASSLEGPRLEQYF.

CDR3 coding DNA: TGTGCCAGCAGCCAAGATTTGGGCGCAGCTTACGAGCAGTACTTC. It encodes CASSQDLGAAYEQYF. V usage is TRBV4-2 and J usage is TRBJ2-7; D not resolved. The CDR3 consists of 15 residues. V was clipped by 0 bases and J by 4 bases, with 13 bases between them. Germline V lookup: CDR1 LGHNA, CDR2 YNFKEQ.

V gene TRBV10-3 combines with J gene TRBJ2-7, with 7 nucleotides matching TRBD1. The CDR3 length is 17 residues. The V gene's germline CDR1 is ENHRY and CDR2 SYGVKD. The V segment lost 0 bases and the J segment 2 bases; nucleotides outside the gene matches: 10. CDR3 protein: CAISESRDRWTTYEQYF. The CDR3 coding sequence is TGTGCCATCAGTGAGTCCAGGGACAGATGGACAACCTACGAGCAGTACTTC.

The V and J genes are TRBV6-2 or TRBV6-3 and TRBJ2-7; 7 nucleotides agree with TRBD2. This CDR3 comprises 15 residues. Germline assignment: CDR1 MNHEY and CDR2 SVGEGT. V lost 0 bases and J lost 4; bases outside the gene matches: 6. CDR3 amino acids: CASSYSSRGGYEQYF. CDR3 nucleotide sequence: TGTGCCAGCAGTTACTCGTCGCGGGGAGGGTACGAGCAGTACTTC.

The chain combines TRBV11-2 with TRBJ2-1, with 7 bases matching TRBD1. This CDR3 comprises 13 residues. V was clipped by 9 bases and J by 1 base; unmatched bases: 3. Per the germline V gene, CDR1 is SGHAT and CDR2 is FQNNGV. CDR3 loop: CASGQESYNEQFF. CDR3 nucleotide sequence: TGTGCCAGTGGACAGGAATCCTACAATGAGCAGTTCTTC.

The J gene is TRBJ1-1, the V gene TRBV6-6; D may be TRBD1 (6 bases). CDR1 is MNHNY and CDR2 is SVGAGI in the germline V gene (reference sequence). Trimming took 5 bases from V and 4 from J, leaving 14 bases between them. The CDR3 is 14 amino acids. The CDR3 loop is CASSDGRGATEAFF. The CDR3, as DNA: TGTGCCAGCAGTGATGGGAGGGGGGCCACTGAAGCTTTCTTT.

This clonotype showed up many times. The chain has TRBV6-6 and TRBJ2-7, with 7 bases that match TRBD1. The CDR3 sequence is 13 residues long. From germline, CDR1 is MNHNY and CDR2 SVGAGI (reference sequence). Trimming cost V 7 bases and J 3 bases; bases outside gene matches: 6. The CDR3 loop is CASNDRVRYEQYF. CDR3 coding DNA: TGTGCCAGCAATGACAGGGTCCGCTACGAGCAGTACTTC.

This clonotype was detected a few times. The CDR3 sequence is CASSLRQGTGTQYF. The CDR3 nucleotides are TGTGCCAGCAGTTTACGACAGGGTACAGGGACCCAGTACTTC. This chain connects TRBV27 to TRBJ2-5; 7 bases are shared with TRBD1. Germline loops: CDR1 MNHEY, CDR2 SMNVEV (reference sequence). V shed 2 bases, J shed 7 bases, and the junction held 7 bases outside the gene matches. The CDR3 spans 14 residues.